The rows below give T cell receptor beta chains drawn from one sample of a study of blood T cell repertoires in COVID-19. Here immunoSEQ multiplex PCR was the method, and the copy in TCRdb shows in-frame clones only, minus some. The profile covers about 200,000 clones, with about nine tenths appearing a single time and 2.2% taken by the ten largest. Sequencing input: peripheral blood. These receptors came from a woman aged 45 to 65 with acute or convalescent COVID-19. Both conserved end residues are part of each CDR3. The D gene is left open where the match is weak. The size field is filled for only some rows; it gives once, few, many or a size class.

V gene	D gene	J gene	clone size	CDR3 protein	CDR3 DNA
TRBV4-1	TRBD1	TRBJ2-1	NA	CASSQGDRSYNEQFF	TGCGCCAGCAGCCAAGGGGACAGGAGTTACAATGAGCAGTTCTTC
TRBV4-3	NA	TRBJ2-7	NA	CASSQDHKIEQYF	TGCGCCAGCAGCCAAGATCACAAGATCGAGCAGTACTTC
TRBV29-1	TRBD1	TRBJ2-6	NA	CSVLDRDNGSGANVLTF	TGCAGCGTCTTGGACAGGGACAACGGCTCTGGGGCCAACGTCCTGACTTTC
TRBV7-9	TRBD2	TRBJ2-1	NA	CASSLEGGRNRNEQFF	TGTGCCAGCAGCTTAGAAGGCGGGAGGAATCGGAATGAGCAGTTCTTC
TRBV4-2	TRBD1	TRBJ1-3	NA	CASSQETGFTGNTIYF	TGTGCCAGCAGCCAAGAGACAGGGTTCACCGGAAACACCATATATTTT
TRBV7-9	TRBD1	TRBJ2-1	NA	CATPDRVEDEQFF	TGTGCCACCCCGGACAGGGTTGAGGATGAGCAGTTCTTC
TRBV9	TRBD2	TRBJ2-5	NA	CASSVEPTSGAQETQYF	TGTGCCAGCAGCGTAGAACCCACTAGCGGGGCGCAAGAGACCCAGTACTTC
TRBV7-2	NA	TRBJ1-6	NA	CASSLAGGGREENSPLHF	TGTGCCAGCAGCTTAGCCGGAGGTGGGCGAGAGGAGAATTCACCCCTCCACTTT
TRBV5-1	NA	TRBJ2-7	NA	CASSLGGTPGEQYF	TGCGCCAGCAGCTTGGGCGGGACTCCGGGGGAGCAGTACTTC
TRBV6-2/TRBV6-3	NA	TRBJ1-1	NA	CASSVPGLTNTEAFF	TGTGCCAGCAGTGTCCCCGGACTGACGAACACTGAAGCTTTCTTT
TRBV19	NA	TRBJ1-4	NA	CASSMDRPEGEKLFF	TGTGCCAGTAGTATGGACCGTCCGGAGGGAGAAAAACTGTTTTTT
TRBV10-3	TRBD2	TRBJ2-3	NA	CAISIRRTSGSTDTQYF	TGTGCCATCAGCATTAGACGGACTAGCGGGAGTACAGATACGCAGTATTTT
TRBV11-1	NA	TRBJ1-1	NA	CASSFIRGGTEAFF	TGTGCCAGCAGCTTTATCCGGGGAGGCACTGAAGCTTTCTTT
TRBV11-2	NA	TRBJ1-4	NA	CASSSHRSNEKLFF	TGTGCCAGCAGCTCACACCGATCTAATGAAAAACTGTTTTTT
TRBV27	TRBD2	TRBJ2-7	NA	CASLRSGSYEQYF	TGTGCCAGCCTAAGGAGCGGGAGTTACGAGCAGTACTTC
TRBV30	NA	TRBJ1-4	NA	CAWSSGDTVEKLFF	TGTGCCTGGAGCTCAGGGGATACGGTTGAAAAACTGTTTTTT
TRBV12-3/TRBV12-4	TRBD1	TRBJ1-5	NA	CASCTGGWQPQHF	TGTGCCAGTTGCACAGGGGGCTGGCAGCCCCAGCATTTT
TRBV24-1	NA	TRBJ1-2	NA	CATSDGRYGYTF	TGTGCCACCAGTGATGGCAGGTATGGCTACACCTTC
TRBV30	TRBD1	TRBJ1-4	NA	CAGGQAFNEKLFF	TGTGCCGGCGGACAGGCCTTTAATGAAAAACTGTTTTTT
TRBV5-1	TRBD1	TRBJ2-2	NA	CASSRAGTEGGELFF	TGCGCCAGCAGCCGTGCCGGGACAGAAGGCGGGGAGCTGTTTTTT
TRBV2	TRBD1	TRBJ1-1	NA	CASTDREVTEAFF	TGTGCCAGCACCGACAGGGAGGTCACTGAAGCTTTCTTT
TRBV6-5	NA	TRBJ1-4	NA	CASSYTASVEKLFF	TGTGCCAGCAGTTACACCGCCTCGGTTGAAAAACTGTTTTTT
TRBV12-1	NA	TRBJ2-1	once	CASSVTSGVYNEQFF	TGTGCCAGCAGCGTCACTAGCGGGGTCTACAATGAGCAGTTCTTC
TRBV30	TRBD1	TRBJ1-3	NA	CAWRDDRGTGNTIYF	TGTGCCTGGAGGGACGACAGGGGGACTGGAAACACCATATATTTT
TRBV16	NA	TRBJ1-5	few	CASSQSTGNQPQHF	TGTGCCAGCAGCCAATCGACAGGCAATCAGCCCCAGCATTTT
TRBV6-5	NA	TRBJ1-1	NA	CASSFRQVAFF	TGTGCCAGCAGTTTCCGACAGGTAGCTTTCTTT
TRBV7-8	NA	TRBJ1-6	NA	CASSWTTGGDSPLHF	TGTGCCAGCAGCTGGACAACGGGGGGGGATTCACCCCTCCACTTT
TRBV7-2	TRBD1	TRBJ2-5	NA	CASSPEGQGTQYF	TGTGCCAGCAGCCCAGAGGGACAGGGGACCCAGTACTTC
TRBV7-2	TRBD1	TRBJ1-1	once	CASSLQGATEAFF	TGTGCCAGCAGCTTACAGGGGGCCACTGAAGCTTTCTTT
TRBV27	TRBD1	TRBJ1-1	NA	CASAGGLTEAFF	TGTGCCAGCGCAGGGGGTCTAACTGAAGCTTTCTTT
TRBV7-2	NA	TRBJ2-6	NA	CASSLRQFGGANVLTF	TGTGCCAGCAGCTTACGACAGTTTGGTGGGGCCAACGTCCTGACTTTC
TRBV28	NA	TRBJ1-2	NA	CASRSSGVDGYTF	TGTGCCAGCAGATCCTCAGGGGTTGACGGCTACACCTTC
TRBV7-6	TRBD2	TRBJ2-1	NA	CASSSDRVLAGVDEQFF	TGTGCCAGCAGTTCGGACAGGGTCCTAGCGGGAGTAGATGAGCAGTTCTTC
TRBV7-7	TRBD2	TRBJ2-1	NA	CASSLGTSVSYNEQFF	TGTGCCAGCAGCTTAGGGACTAGTGTCTCCTACAATGAGCAGTTCTTC
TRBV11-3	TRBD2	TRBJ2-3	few	CASSWGGTDTDTQYF	TGTGCCAGCAGCTGGGGGGGGACCGACACAGATACGCAGTATTTT
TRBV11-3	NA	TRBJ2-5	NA	CASSFDSGRETQYF	TGTGCCAGCAGCTTCGACAGTGGACGGGAGACCCAGTACTTC
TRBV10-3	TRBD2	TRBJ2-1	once	CAISGTSGGNEQFF	TGTGCCATCAGTGGAACTAGCGGGGGGAATGAGCAGTTCTTC
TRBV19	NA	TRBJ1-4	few	CASSYVSTGPNEKLFF	TGTGCCAGTAGCTATGTTTCGACAGGACCGAATGAAAAACTGTTTTTT
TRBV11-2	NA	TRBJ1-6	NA	CASSLDGSSYNSPLHF	TGTGCCAGCAGCTTAGATGGGAGCTCCTATAATTCACCCCTCCACTTT
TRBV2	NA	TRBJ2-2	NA	CASSSVRSNTGELFF	TGTGCCAGCAGTTCTGTGCGATCGAACACCGGGGAGCTGTTTTTT
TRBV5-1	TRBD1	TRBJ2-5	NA	CASSRDRPIETQYF	TGCGCCAGCAGCAGGGACAGACCTATAGAGACCCAGTACTTC
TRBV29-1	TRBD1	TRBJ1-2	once	CSGIGGADYGYTF	TGCAGCGGCATAGGGGGCGCGGACTATGGCTACACCTTC
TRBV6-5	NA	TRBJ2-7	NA	CASSYSEGSYEQYF	TGTGCCAGCAGTTATTCGGAGGGGTCCTACGAGCAGTACTTC
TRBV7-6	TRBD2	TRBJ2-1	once	CASSRRTSGYNEQFF	TGTGCCAGCAGCCGCCGGACTAGCGGTTACAATGAGCAGTTCTTC
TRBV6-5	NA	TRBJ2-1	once	CASTPGGSYNEQFF	TGTGCCAGCACTCCAGGTGGCTCCTACAATGAGCAGTTCTTC
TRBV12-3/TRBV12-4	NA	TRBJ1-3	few	CASSPSGGNTIYF	TGTGCCAGCAGCCCTTCAGGGGGAAACACCATATATTTT
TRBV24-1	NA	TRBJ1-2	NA	CATSDLDGGGYTF	TGTGCCACCAGTGATTTGGATGGAGGTGGCTACACCTTC
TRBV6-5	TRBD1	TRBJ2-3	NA	CASSTGASTDTQYF	TGTGCCAGCAGCACAGGGGCTAGCACAGATACGCAGTATTTT
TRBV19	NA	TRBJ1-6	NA	CASRTEEHGSSYNSPLHF	TGTGCCAGTAGAACCGAGGAGCATGGGAGCTCCTATAATTCACCCCTCCACTTT
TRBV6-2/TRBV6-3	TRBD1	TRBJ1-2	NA	CASSSWDSRPLGGYTF	TGTGCCAGCAGTAGCTGGGACAGTAGACCCCTGGGGGGCTACACCTTC
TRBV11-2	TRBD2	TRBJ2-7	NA	CASSPQLAVSYEQYF	TGTGCCAGCAGCCCGCAACTAGCGGTCTCCTACGAGCAGTACTTC
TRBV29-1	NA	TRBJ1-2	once	CSVVVGAGYTF	TGCAGCGTTGTAGTGGGGGCTGGCTACACCTTC
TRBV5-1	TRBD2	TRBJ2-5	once	CASSRPGLLETQYF	TGCGCCAGCAGCCGGCCGGGACTACTAGAGACCCAGTACTTC